The sequence of this T cell receptor (beta chain) was determined in a study of blood T cell repertoires in COVID-19. Study-wide background: In each case, the material was cDNA or gDNA derived from T cells, B-cell-depleted T cells, or PBMCs.

Clones were read by immunoSEQ multiplex PCR, and TCRdb kept only the in-frame ones, dropping some. This sample carries about 320,000 clones, about 87% of them seen once, and the ten largest clones take roughly 1.7%. Enrolled during active infection, Seattle patients were then followed longitudinally. With V trimmed by 0 bases and J by 4 bases, 7 bases remained unmatched. The CDR3 has 16 amino acids. Per germline, CDR1 LGHNA and CDR2 YNFKEQ. The sample was peripheral blood. The sequence derives from a woman aged 25 to 39 with COVID-19, enrolled during active disease. The chain combines TRBV4-2 with TRBJ2-3, with 7 bases fitting TRBD1. The CDR3 protein is CASSQDSSQGSDTQYF. In DNA, the CDR3 is TGTGCCAGCAGCCAAGACTCCTCACAGGGGTCAGATACGCAGTATTTT.